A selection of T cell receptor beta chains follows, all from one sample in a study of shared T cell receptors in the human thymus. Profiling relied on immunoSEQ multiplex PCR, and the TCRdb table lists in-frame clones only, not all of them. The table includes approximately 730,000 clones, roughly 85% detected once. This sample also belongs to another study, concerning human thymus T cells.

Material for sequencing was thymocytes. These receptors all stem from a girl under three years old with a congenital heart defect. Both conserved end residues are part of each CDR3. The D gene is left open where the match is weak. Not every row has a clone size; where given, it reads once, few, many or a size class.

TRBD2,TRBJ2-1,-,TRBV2,CASSGLAGGPGDNEQFF,TGTGCCAGCAGTGGTCTAGCGGGGGGGCCTGGAGACAATGAGCAGTTCTTC
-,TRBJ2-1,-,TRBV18,CASSPPGAYNEQFF,TGTGCCAGCTCCCCCCCGGGGGCCTACAATGAGCAGTTCTTC
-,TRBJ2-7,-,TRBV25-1,CASSELGSDSEQYF,TGTGCCAGCAGTGAACTGGGTTCCGACAGCGAGCAGTACTTC
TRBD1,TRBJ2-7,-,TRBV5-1,CASSSSRDRDHYEQYF,TGCGCCAGCAGCTCATCCCGGGACAGGGACCACTACGAGCAGTACTTC
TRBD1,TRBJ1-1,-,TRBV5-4,CASSNSGGSDTEAFF,TGTGCCAGCAGCAACTCAGGGGGCAGCGACACTGAAGCTTTCTTT
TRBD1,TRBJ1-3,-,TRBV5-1,CASRAGGPSGNTIYF,TGCGCCAGCAGAGCAGGGGGCCCCTCTGGAAACACCATATATTTT
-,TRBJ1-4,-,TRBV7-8,CASSHSIGGEKLFF,TGTGCCAGCAGCCACTCCATAGGGGGAGAAAAACTGTTTTTT
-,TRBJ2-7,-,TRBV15,CATSREEVGTYEQYF,TGTGCCACCAGCAGAGAGGAGGTCGGAACCTACGAGCAGTACTTC
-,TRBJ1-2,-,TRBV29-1,CSVDSSRGTF,TGCAGCGTTGATTCCAGCCGCGGGACCTTC
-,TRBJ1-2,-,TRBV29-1,CSVEGTIHHFGYTF,TGCAGCGTCGAGGGGACAATACACCACTTTGGCTACACCTTC
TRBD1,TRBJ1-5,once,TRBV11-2,CASSLIGGAGQPQHF,TGTGCCAGCAGCTTGATAGGGGGCGCGGGTCAGCCCCAGCATTTT
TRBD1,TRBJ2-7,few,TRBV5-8,CASSSSRDRDEQYF,TGTGCCAGCAGCTCCTCCCGGGACAGGGACGAGCAGTACTTC
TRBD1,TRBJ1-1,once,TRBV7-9,CASSPRPTGANTEAFF,TGTGCCAGCAGCCCCCGCCCTACAGGGGCGAACACTGAAGCTTTCTTT
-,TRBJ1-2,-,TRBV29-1,CSAERANREARYGYTF,TGCAGCGCGGAACGGGCTAATAGGGAGGCACGTTATGGCTACACCTTC
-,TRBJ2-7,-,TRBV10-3,CAISESRVNYEQYF,TGTGCCATCAGTGAGTCGCGGGTGAACTACGAGCAGTACTTC
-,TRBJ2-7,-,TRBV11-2,CASSLSSWQGIVEQYF,TGTGCCAGCAGCTTAAGTTCTTGGCAGGGCATCGTCGAGCAGTACTTC
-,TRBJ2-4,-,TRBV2,CASNAGLAKNIQYF,TGTGCCAGCAACGCAGGTTTAGCCAAAAACATTCAGTACTTC
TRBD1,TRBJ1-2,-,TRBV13,CASSFNDRARRCSVGYTF,TGTGCCAGCAGCTTTAACGACAGGGCTCGTCGATGTTCGGTGGGCTACACCTTC
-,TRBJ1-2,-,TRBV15,CATSSQWSPREIKNPLDGYTF,TGTGCCACCAGCAGTCAATGGTCCCCTCGGGAGATTAAAAACCCCTTGGATGGCTACACCTTC
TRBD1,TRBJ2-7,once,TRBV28,CARSSRDRPYEQYF,TGTGCCAGGTCCTCTCGGGACAGACCCTACGAGCAGTACTTC
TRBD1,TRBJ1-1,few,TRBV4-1,CASSHLSETGEGLGEAFF,TGCGCCAGCAGCCACCTAAGTGAGACAGGGGAAGGGTTGGGTGAAGCTTTCTTT
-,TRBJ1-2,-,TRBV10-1,CASSEDLEGYTF,TGCGCCAGCAGTGAAGACCTGGAGGGCTACACCTTC
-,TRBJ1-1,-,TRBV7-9,CASSTPGLRVRNTEAFF,TGTGCCAGCAGCACGCCGGGACTCAGGGTCCGAAACACTGAAGCTTTCTTT
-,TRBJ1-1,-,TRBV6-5,CASSHRDTEAFF,TGTGCCAGCAGCCACAGGGACACTGAAGCTTTCTTT
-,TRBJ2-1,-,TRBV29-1,CSAASRDRGGDEQFF,TGCAGCGCCGCGTCCCGGGACAGAGGCGGGGATGAGCAGTTCTTC
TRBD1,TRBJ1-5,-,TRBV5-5,CASSLAWDRGRIGGNQPQHF,TGTGCCAGCAGCTTGGCCTGGGACAGGGGGCGAATTGGAGGCAATCAGCCCCAGCATTTT
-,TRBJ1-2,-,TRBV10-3,CAIKARVVRDGGYGYTF,TGTGCCATCAAGGCCCGGGTAGTGCGGGACGGCGGCTATGGCTACACCTTC
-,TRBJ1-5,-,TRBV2,CASSDWGLGQPQHF,TGTGCCAGCAGTGACTGGGGGCTAGGTCAGCCCCAGCATTTT
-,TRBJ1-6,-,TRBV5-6,CASSLTGRNSPLHF,TGTGCCAGCAGCTTGACGGGGAGGAATTCACCCCTCCACTTT
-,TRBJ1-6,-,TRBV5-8,CASSPGGEGSYNSPLHF,TGTGCCAGCAGCCCGGGGGGGGAGGGCTCCTATAATTCACCCCTCCACTTT
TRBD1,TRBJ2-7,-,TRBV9,CASSNRTGSYEQYF,TGTGCCAGCAGCAACCGGACAGGGTCCTACGAGCAGTACTTC
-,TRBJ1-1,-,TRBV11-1,CASSLPGVGTEAFF,TGTGCCAGCAGCTTACCAGGGGTTGGCACTGAAGCTTTCTTT
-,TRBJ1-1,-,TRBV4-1,CASSQVRGLQNTEAFF,TGCGCCAGCAGCCAAGTACGGGGACTGCAGAACACTGAAGCTTTCTTT
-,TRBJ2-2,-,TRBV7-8,CASSEGLSSTGELFF,TGTGCCAGCAGCGAGGGACTCTCGAGCACCGGGGAGCTGTTTTTT
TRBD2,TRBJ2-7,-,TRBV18,CASSPLLAGMNEQYF,TGTGCCAGCTCACCATTACTAGCGGGGATGAACGAGCAGTACTTC
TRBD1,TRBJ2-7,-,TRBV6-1,CASSEVVGQGPYEQYF,TGTGCCAGCAGTGAAGTCGTGGGACAGGGACCCTACGAGCAGTACTTC
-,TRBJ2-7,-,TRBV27,CASSPPGATYEQYF,TGTGCCAGCAGTCCCCCAGGGGCTACCTACGAGCAGTACTTC
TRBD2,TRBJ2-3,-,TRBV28,CASSLASGADTQYF,TGTGCCAGCAGTTTAGCGAGCGGGGCAGATACGCAGTATTTT
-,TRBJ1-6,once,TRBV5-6,CASSRFTGELYDNSPLHF,TGTGCCAGCAGCCGTTTCACAGGAGAACTTTACGATAATTCACCCCTCCACTTT
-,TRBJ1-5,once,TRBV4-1,CASSQTSRGSNQPQHF,TGCGCCAGCAGCCAAACATCCAGGGGAAGCAATCAGCCCCAGCATTTT
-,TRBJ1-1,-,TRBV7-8,CASSTLNPRSTEAFF,TGTGCCAGCAGCACGCTAAACCCAAGGAGCACTGAAGCTTTCTTT
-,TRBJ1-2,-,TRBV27,CASSLFPAGRVGYTF,TGTGCCAGCAGTTTATTCCCCGCGGGGCGGGTTGGCTACACCTTC
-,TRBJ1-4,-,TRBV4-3,CASSQDRDGRPDEKLFF,TGCGCCAGCAGCCAAGATCGCGACGGGAGGCCCGATGAAAAACTGTTTTTT
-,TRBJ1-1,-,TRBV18,CASSQGERSEAFF,TGTGCCAGCTCACAGGGGGAGAGATCTGAAGCTTTCTTT
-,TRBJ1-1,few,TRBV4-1,CASSPGRRPREDTEAFF,TGCGCCAGCAGCCCAGGCCGGCGCCCCAGGGAGGACACTGAAGCTTTCTTT